The 14 T cell receptor beta chains below all came from one sample that was sequenced in a study of HIV-infected patients and healthy controls. Roughly three months, about 14 weeks, into antiretroviral therapy, follow-up blood was collected. All unsorted peripheral T cells were captured because whole blood was used without fractionation. cDNA was made from about 510 ng RNA using alpha and beta constant primers. Each of the alpha and beta chains got its own library through chain-specific third strand synthesis with indices. TCRdb passed the 5' RACE reads through MiXCR, listing each CDR3 protein once. The table records about 7,900 distinct CDR3 sequences, about 8.4% of them present only once. The specimen comprised blood, sampled during antiretroviral therapy. These receptor sequences come from an adult with HIV infection.

This clonotype counts as medium-sized (0.01 to 0.1%). The chain combines TRBV12-5 with TRBJ2-7, with TRBD1 identical over 9 bases. Germline values: CDR1 LGHNT, CDR2 FRNRAP. The CDR3 runs 14 residues. Losses at the gene ends were 4 bases for V and 4 bases for J; bases not matched to a gene: 5. The CDR3 here is CASGYPGQGYEQYF. In nucleotides, the CDR3 is TGTGCTAGTGGTTACCCCGGACAGGGGTACGAGCAGTACTTC.

This chain links TRBV7-9 with TRBJ2-7, with no clear D. Trimming took 1 base from V and 7 from J, leaving 20 bases between them. The germline CDR1 and CDR2 sequences are SEHNR and FQNEAQ (reference sequence). This CDR3 region has 16 residues. CDR3 DNA: TGTGCCAGCAGCTTAGGTTACGCGTGGGAACCTGTGGAGCAGTACTTC. Its protein is CASSLGYAWEPVEQYF.

The genes are TRBV18 and TRBJ2-7; no definite D call. The CDR3 consists of 13 residues. Germline values: CDR1 KGHSH, CDR2 LQKENI. Trimming stripped 0 bases from V and 3 bases from J, with 6 bases between. The CDR3 DNA reads as TGTGCCAGCTCACCACCTGGCGACTACGAGCAGTACTTC. It translates to CASSPPGDYEQYF. Full variable domain (remainder filled in from reference TRBV18 and TRBJ2-7): NAGVMQNPRHLVRRRGQEARLRCSPMKGHSHVYWYRQLPEEGLKFMVYLQKENIIDESGMPKERFSAEFPKEGPSILRIQQVVRGDSAAYFCASSPPGDYEQYFGPGTRLTVT.

The V and J genes are TRBV24-1 and TRBJ2-7; D is uncertain. The ends were cut back, 2 bases at V and 6 bases at J, with 7 bases in the middle. The CDR3 is made up of 12 amino acids. CDR1 and CDR2 from the germline V gene are KGHDR and SFDVKD. CDR3 nucleotide sequence: TGTGCCACCAGTGATTATGCCGGCGAGCAGTACTTC. Amino acid sequence: CATSDYAGEQYF.

This chain connects TRBV20-1 to TRBJ2-1; TRBD1 aligns across 7 bases. Per germline, CDR1 DFQATT and CDR2 SNEGSKA (reference sequence). The ends lost 4 bases at V and 1 base at J; junction bases unmatched: 4. The CDR3 sequence is 14 residues long. CDR3 sequence: CSAIRDSSYNEQFF. The CDR3 bases are TGCAGTGCTATTCGGGACAGTTCCTACAATGAGCAGTTCTTC.

This clonotype was observed at least ten times. The chain couples TRBV5-5 to TRBJ1-1; a weak D match, TRBD1 (5 bases). The CDR3 sequence is 14 residues long. Germline V CDR1 and CDR2: SGHKS, YYEKEE (reference sequence). Trimming pared 4 bases from V and 7 bases from J, leaving 17 bases between. The CDR3: CASSPPDRADEAFF. CDR3 sequence (DNA): TGTGCCAGCAGCCCCCCAGACAGAGCTGATGAAGCTTTCTTT.

Within the sample, this clonotype is medium-sized. The chain carries TRBV28 and TRBJ2-3, with D uncertain. With 4 bases removed from V and 4 bases from J, the gap between germline ends came to 9 bases. Germline V gene data show CDR1 as MDHEN and CDR2 as SYDVKM. This CDR3 region has 13 residues. This CDR3 is CASSSTGPDTQYF. In nucleotides, the CDR3 is TGTGCCAGCAGTTCAACGGGTCCAGATACGCAGTATTTT.

This clonotype was counted a few times. The genes are TRBV2 and TRBJ2-1; no clear D. Germline-derived CDR1 and CDR2 are SNHLY and FYNNEI. V was cut by 1 base and J by 7 bases, with 5 bases left in between. The CDR3 totals 12 residues. For the CDR3, the DNA is TGTGCCAGCAGTGAAGGGCGAAATGAGCAGTTCTTC. Its translation: CASSEGRNEQFF.

The table lists this clonotype with many counts. This chain connects TRBV19 to TRBJ2-1; 8 positions match TRBD1. CDR1 and CDR2 (germline): LNHDA, SQIVND (reference sequence). J was trimmed by 9 bases and V by 5 bases; bases with no gene match: 6. This CDR3 has 13 amino acids. The CDR3, as DNA: TGTGCCAGTAGTCCAAGGACAGGGCGTGAGCAGTTCTTC. Protein: CASSPRTGREQFF. Combining the CDR3 with reference TRBV19 and TRBJ2-1 gives the whole variable domain DGGITQSPKYLFRKEGQNVTLSCEQNLNHDAMYWYRQDPGQGLRLIYYSQIVNDFQKGDIAEGYSVSREKKESFPLTVTSAQKNPTAFYLCASSPRTGREQFFGPGTRLTVL.

In this sample, this clonotype turned up a few times. The V gene is TRBV20-1, the J gene TRBJ1-1, with 7 positions matching TRBD1. The CDR3 consists of 14 residues. V lost 3 bases to trimming and J lost 3 bases; unmatched junction nucleotides: 7. CDR1 DFQATT and CDR2 SNEGSKA come from the germline V gene (reference sequence). The CDR3 coding sequence is TGCAGTGCTAGCTACGGGACAGCCGACACTGAAGCTTTCTTT. Translated: CSASYGTADTEAFF.

The table lists this clonotype with many counts. The J gene is TRBJ1-2, the V gene TRBV29-1; the match to TRBD1 covers 7 bases. CDR3 length: 14 residues. Germline V gene data show CDR1 as SQVTM and CDR2 as ANQGSEA. J was trimmed by 4 bases and V by 4 bases; bases with no gene match: 9. CDR3 nucleotides: TGCAGCGTTGGAAGCGGACAGGCAACCTATGGCTACACCTTC. Translation gives CSVGSGQATYGYTF.

By sample fraction, this clonotype is medium-sized. The chain recombines TRBV9 with TRBJ2-3; D is uncertain. CDR3 length: 16 residues. V dropped 6 bases and J dropped 1 base, with 18 bases sitting between them. Looked up from germline, CDR1 is SGDLS and CDR2 is YYNGEE. CDR3 residues: CASTPRVVVGTDTQYF. The CDR3 nucleotides are TGTGCCAGCACCCCTCGAGTAGTTGTGGGCACAGATACGCAGTATTTT.

Judged by abundance, this clonotype is medium-sized. Written as DNA, the CDR3 is TGTGCCAGCAGCCGGGGACAGAACTACAATGAGCAGTTCTTC. Its protein product is CASSRGQNYNEQFF. The chain combines TRBV11-1 with TRBJ2-1; 7 bases line up with TRBD1. Trimming took 5 bases from V and 3 from J; bases not matched to a gene: 4. The CDR3 totals 14 residues. Germline CDR1 SGHAT, CDR2 FQDESV (reference sequence).

This clonotype is medium-sized. The chain joins TRBV9 to TRBJ2-3; 9 nucleotides match TRBD2. The CDR3 loop spans 14 amino acids. Germline-derived CDR1 and CDR2 are SGDLS and YYNGEE. With 4 bases clipped from V and 4 bases from J, the junction kept 4 bases outside the gene matches. CDR3 sequence (DNA): TGTGCCAGCAGCCGGACTAGCGCCGCAGATACGCAGTATTTT. Its translation: CASSRTSAADTQYF.